This T cell receptor beta chain was obtained from a study of tumor-infiltrating lymphocytes in primary liver carcinoma. Study as a whole: Those enrolled were patients of both sexes, who were aged 30 to 69 years. Notes on the study in general: The study used bulk unsorted samples and so did not compare CD4+ and CD8+ repertoires. Tumor region pairs shared more overlap than did tumor-adjacent and tumor-blood pairs.

Out of unsorted whole blood came the blood RNA, and germline DNA was extracted as well. This clonotype appeared a few times. Its antigen remains unknown. V was clipped by 0 bases and J by 5 bases; unmatched bases: 4. CDR1 and CDR2 from the germline V gene are SGHDT and YYEEEE. This CDR3 has 14 amino acids. The authors made TCR beta cDNA from roughly 480 ng total RNA with a constant-region primer. Generation of the TCR beta libraries relied on three nested multiplex PCR rounds using slightly modified ARM-PCR. Two initial PCR rounds of around 9 cycles each paired TRBV1-TRBV30 forward primers with a C-beta reverse primer. TCRdb reprocessed the multiplex PCR reads via MiXCR and lists one record per CDR3 protein. The profile shows 310,000 or so distinct CDR3 sequences, about three fifths of them singletons.

This chain links TRBV5-6 with TRBJ1-1; 7 bases match TRBD1. The specimen sequenced was peripheral blood. This sequence was found in a woman younger than 45 with primary liver carcinoma and hepatitis B virus infection. The CDR3 bases are TGTGCCAGCAGCTTGGTGGCAGGGGGTACTGAAGCTTTCTTT. As protein: CASSLVAGGTEAFF.